This TCR beta chain was recovered during a study of blood T cell repertoires in COVID-19. For the study at large: Donors in the United States, Italy and Spain gave samples during acute or convalescent COVID-19. T cells, B-cell-depleted T cells, or PBMCs provided the cDNA or gDNA that served as material.

This CDR3 is built from 16 residues. Losses at the gene ends were 1 base for V and 7 bases for J; bases not matched to a gene: 7. Germline V gives CDR1 KGHDR, CDR2 SFDVKD. Using immunoSEQ multiplex PCR, the repertoire was profiled, and TCRdb retains in-frame clones only, with some absent. The sample includes fewer than 200,000 clones, approximately 83% seen only once; the top ten take roughly 1.4%. Sequenced sample: peripheral blood. This receptor was identified in a human donor in a cohort sampled during active COVID-19. The chain has TRBV24-1 and TRBJ2-3; 10 bases are a match to TRBD2. The CDR3 DNA sequence: TGTGCCACCAGTGATTTAACAGCGGGAGGGCCAAATACGCAGTATTTT. This codes for CATSDLTAGGPNTQYF.